The 8 T cell receptor beta chains reported below all come from one sample, sequenced in a study of CD8 T cells in ankylosing spondylitis. The antigens of these receptors remain unknown. From the 5' RACE reads, TCRdb called clonotypes with MiXCR, one entry per CDR3 protein. The repertoire holds more than 100,000 distinct CDR3 sequences, with 15% to 20% as singletons. Study conclusions and caveats: A TCR beta motif made of fewer than 10 highly homologous variants seemed typical of ankylosing spondylitis blood.

What was sequenced was blood, either unsorted or a sorted T cell fraction (not recorded which). These receptors all come from a male donor with ankylosing spondylitis.

This clonotype was detected a few times. The chain is built from TRBV27 and TRBJ1-2; TRBD1 is a possible D gene (6 bases). The CDR3 loop spans 13 amino acids. The ends were cut back, 3 bases at V and 2 bases at J, with 7 bases in the middle. Germline V CDR1 and CDR2: MNHEY, SMNVEV (reference sequence). CDR3 DNA: TGTGCCAGCAGTTTCAGGGGAAACTATGGCTACACCTTC. Protein product: CASSFRGNYGYTF.

The CDR3 nucleotides are TGTGCCAGCAGCTTCGCCGGGATCCAGCATTTT. Amino acids: CASSFAGIQHF. The chain couples TRBV27 to TRBJ1-5; unclear D gene. CDR3 length: 11 residues. Trimming pared 6 bases from V and 12 bases from J, leaving 12 bases between. CDR1 and CDR2 (germline): MNHEY, SMNVEV (reference sequence).

The chain employs TRBV29-1 and TRBJ2-6; D assignment may be TRBD1 or TRBD2 (6 bases each). CDR1 SQVTM and CDR2 ANQGSEA come from the germline V gene. Trimming cost V 0 bases and J 2 bases, with 14 bases left between them. The CDR3 has 17 amino acids. The CDR3 coding sequence is TGCAGCGTTGAAGAGTGGAAGGGGGGCGCTGGGGCCAACGTCCTGACTTTC. Encoded protein: CSVEEWKGGAGANVLTF. Supplemented by reference TRBV29-1 and TRBJ2-6, the full variable domain reads SAVISQKPSRDICQRGTSLTIQCQVDSQVTMMFWYRQQPGQSLTLIATANQGSEATYESGFVIDKFPISRPNLTFSTLTVSNMSPEDSSIYLCSVEEWKGGAGANVLTFGAGSRLTVL.

There are a few counts of this clonotype. The rearrangement links TRBV27 to TRBJ2-1; TRBD2 matches 15 bases. Germline values: CDR1 MNHEY, CDR2 SMNVEV (reference sequence). J lost 10 bases, V lost 4 bases, and 2 bases had no gene match. CDR3 length: 14 amino acids. CDR3 region: CASSYGTSGREQFF. The DNA of the CDR3 is TGTGCCAGCAGTTACGGGACTAGCGGGAGGGAGCAGTTCTTC.

The chain links TRBV28 to TRBJ2-7; 10 bases fit TRBD1. The germline gives CDR1 MDHEN, CDR2 SYDVKM. The CDR3 is made up of 15 amino acids. With 6 bases clipped from V and 5 bases from J, the junction kept 10 bases outside the gene matches. CDR3 amino acids: CASSTPDRGPHEQYF. The CDR3 nucleotides are TGTGCCAGCAGCACCCCTGACAGGGGGCCCCACGAGCAGTACTTC. Using reference TRBV28 and TRBJ2-7 for the parts outside the CDR3, the full variable domain is DVKVTQSSRYLVKRTGEKVFLECVQDMDHENMFWYRQDPGLGLRLIYFSYDVKMKEKGDIPEGYSVSREKKERFSLILESASTNQTSMYLCASSTPDRGPHEQYFGPGTRLTVT.

The J gene is TRBJ1-1, the V gene TRBV2; D is unclear. This CDR3 region has 15 residues. Germline assignment: CDR1 SNHLY and CDR2 FYNNEI. Deletions cut 10 bases from V and 1 base from J, with 19 bases between. The CDR3 DNA sequence: TGTGCCAAGACGTACAGCGCCGGGAGGAACACTGAAGCTTTCTTT. Protein product: CAKTYSAGRNTEAFF. Using reference TRBV2 and TRBJ1-1 for the parts outside the CDR3, the full variable domain is EPEVTQTPSHQVTQMGQEVILRCVPISNHLYFYWYRQILGQKVEFLVSFYNNEISEKSEIFDDQFSVERPDGSNFTLKIRSTKLEDSAMYFCAKTYSAGRNTEAFFGQGTRLTVV.

This clonotype was picked up many times. The chain couples TRBV29-1 to TRBJ2-3, with 7 bases lining up with TRBD2. The CDR3 loop spans 14 amino acids. V lost 4 bases and J lost 2; bases outside the gene matches: 6. CDR1 and CDR2 (germline): SQVTM, ANQGSEA. The CDR3 sequence: CSVGAGDTTDTQYF. CDR3 bases: TGCAGCGTTGGGGCGGGAGATACCACAGATACGCAGTATTTT.

The CDR3 region is CAISEEEVGYTF. CDR3 nucleotides: TGTGCCATCAGTGAGGAGGAGGTCGGCTACACCTTC. V gene TRBV10-3 combines with J gene TRBJ1-2; no firm D call. Germline-derived CDR1 and CDR2 are ENHRY and SYGVKD. Trimming took off 2 bases at V and 8 bases at J, with 9 bases between the two ends. CDR3 size: 12 residues.